This T cell receptor beta chain was identified in a study of breast tumors, draining lymph nodes, adjacent tissues. Overall study findings and caveats: The data were judged consistent with most tumor T cells coming from lymph node and expanding in tumor.

Each CDR3 protein is one row after TCRdb ran MiXCR on the multiplex PCR reads. The table has some 250,000 distinct CDR3 sequences, around 35% seen once. V lost 2 bases, J lost 7 bases, and 22 bases lay in between. The V gene's germline CDR1 is SGHRS and CDR2 YFSETQ. This CDR3 has 17 amino acids. In this sample, this clonotype turned up many times. Its specificity is unknown. The lymph nodes were axillary draining lymph nodes from breast cancer patients. This TCR derives from a female donor with breast cancer. Some clones in this sample may be carry-over from other donors' samples. The rearrangement joins TRBV5-1 to TRBJ2-1; D may be TRBD2 (5 bases). The sample comprised axillary lymph node tissue. The CDR3 DNA reads as TGCGCCAGCAGCTTACCCCTGAGCGCGGGCCTTGGGAATGAGCAGTTCTTC. Its protein product is CASSLPLSAGLGNEQFF.